This T cell receptor (beta chain) was documented in a study of blood T cell repertoires in COVID-19. Whole-study context: There were acute and convalescent COVID-19 samples, and they came from the United States, Italy and Spain.

The CDR3 totals 14 residues. Germline assignment: CDR1 SGHDT and CDR2 YYEEEE. The V gene end was trimmed by 4 bases and the J gene end by 5 bases; junction bases not matched to a gene: 2. Produced via immunoSEQ multiplex PCR; TCRdb's table is partial and in-frame only. The table lists tens of thousands of clones, 65% to 90% of them singletons, with around 30% in the top ten. The chain couples TRBV5-6 to TRBJ2-1, with 11 bases lining up with TRBD1. This TCR was recovered from a human donor in a cohort sampled during active COVID-19. Material: peripheral blood. The CDR3 DNA is TGTGCCAGCAGCCGGGACAGGGGGGACAATGAGCAGTTCTTC. This codes for CASSRDRGDNEQFF. Variable domain in full (rest from reference TRBV5-6 and TRBJ2-1): DAGVTQSPTHLIKTRGQQVTLRCSPKSGHDTVSWYQQALGQGPQFIFQYYEEEERQRGNFPDRFSGHQFPNYSSELNVNALLLGDSALYLCASSRDRGDNEQFFGPGTRLTVL.